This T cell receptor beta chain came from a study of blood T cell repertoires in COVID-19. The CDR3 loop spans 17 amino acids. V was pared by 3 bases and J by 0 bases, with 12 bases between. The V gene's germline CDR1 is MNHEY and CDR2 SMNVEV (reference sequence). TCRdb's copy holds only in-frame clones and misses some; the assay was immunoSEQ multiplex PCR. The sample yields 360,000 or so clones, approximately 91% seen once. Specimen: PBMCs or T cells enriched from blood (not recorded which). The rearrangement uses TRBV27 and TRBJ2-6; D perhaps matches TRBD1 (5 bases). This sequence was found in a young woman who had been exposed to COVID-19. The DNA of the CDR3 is TGTGCCAGCAGTTTTCAAGGGGCTAACTCTGGGGCCAACGTCCTGACTTTC. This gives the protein CASSFQGANSGANVLTF.